A single sample gave rise to the 14 T cell receptor beta chains below, sequenced in a study of T cells in women clearing cervical HPV infection. Profiled with immunoSEQ multiplex PCR; TCRdb holds only in-frame clones, not every one. The sample shows approximately 35,000 clones, and about 3.9% sits with its ten largest clones. Material for sequencing was blood buffy coat. The receptor set was obtained from a woman between 18 and 70 years old with a cervical HPV16 infection that either progressed to CIN3+ or cleared (not recorded which).

A word on this clone: The CDR3 goes on 3 residues after the read ends, and that part is filled in from the germline J gene. The chain combines TRBV4-2 with TRBJ2-5; tentative D call: TRBD1 (6 bases). Trimming took off 4 bases at V and 3 bases at J, with 9 bases between the two ends. The CDR3 is 13 amino acids. Germline-derived CDR1 and CDR2 are LGHNA and YNFKEQ. The CDR3 reads CASSPSGEETQYF. The part of the CDR3 DNA that was read is TGTGCCAGCAGCCCCTCAGGGGAAGAGACC.

In regard to this clone: The CDR3 end falls 3 residues outside the read, so it is completed with the germline J gene. The chain is built from TRBV19 and TRBJ1-2; no reliable D call. CDR1 and CDR2 (germline): LNHDA, SQIVND (reference sequence). The CDR3 sequence is 17 residues long. V lost 3 bases, J lost 6 bases, and 23 bases lay in between. The sequenced part of the CDR3 DNA is TGTGCCAGTAGTATTAGAGGTTCGGGCCAAACGGGGAATGGC. Translating it yields CASSIRGSGQTGNG. The full CDR3 sequence reads CASSIRGSGQTGNGYTF.

Comments on this clone: Coverage ceases 3 residues before the CDR3 finishes, and the germline J gene fills in the end. V usage is TRBV2 and J usage is TRBJ1-5; D unclear. The CDR3 sequence is 14 residues long. The V end lost 5 bases, the J end lost 4 bases, and 12 bases lay between the germline ends. CDR1 SNHLY and CDR2 FYNNEI come from the germline V gene. The sequenced CDR3 bases are TGTGCCAGCAGTCAAGAGGGCCTAAATCAGCCC. This codes for CASSQEGLNQP. The entire CDR3 protein is CASSQEGLNQPQHF.

Concerning this clone itself: Read coverage stops 3 residues before the CDR3 terminus; the germline J gene supplies the remainder. This chain connects TRBV4-1 to TRBJ1-5; D unclear. V shed 1 base and J shed 6 bases, with 19 bases lying between them. Per germline, CDR1 MGHRA and CDR2 YSYEKL. The CDR3 has 17 residues. The part of the CDR3 DNA that was read is TGCGCCAGCAGCCAAGGATCGGTAGGCAGTAGCGGTCAGCCC. Translated: CASSQGSVGSSGQP. The whole CDR3 region reads CASSQGSVGSSGQPQHF.

A word on this clone: The read comes to an end 3 residues before the CDR3 does, leaving the germline J gene to fill in the end. The chain recombines TRBV2 with TRBJ2-7; weak D call: TRBD2 (6 bases). The CDR3 extends over 14 amino acids. Germline V gives CDR1 SNHLY, CDR2 FYNNEI. Trimming stripped 6 bases from V and 0 bases from J, with 12 bases between. The sequenced CDR3 bases are TGTGCCAGCAGCGTAAGGACTACCTCCTACGAG. Protein sequence: CASSVRTTSYE. From start to end, the CDR3 is CASSVRTTSYEQYF. Supplemented by reference TRBV2 and TRBJ2-7, the full variable domain reads EPEVTQTPSHQVTQMGQEVILRCVPISNHLYFYWYRQILGQKVEFLVSFYNNEISEKSEIFDDQFSVERPDGSNFTLKIRSTKLEDSAMYFCASSVRTTSYEQYFGPGTRLTVT.

Details on this clone: The read terminates 3 residues ahead of where the CDR3 ends, so the germline J gene completes it. This chain joins TRBV7-9 and TRBJ2-5, with 9 bases matching TRBD2. V gave up 5 bases and J gave up 7 bases; unmatched junction bases: 8. The germline gives CDR1 SEHNR, CDR2 FQNEAQ (reference sequence). The CDR3 totals 14 residues. CDR3 residues: CASSGGGATGTQYF. The CDR3 bases that were read are TGTGCCAGCAGCGGCGGGGGGGCTACCGGGACC.

With regard to this clone: The read stops 3 residues short of the end of the CDR3; the missing end is completed from the germline J gene. The chain couples TRBV18 to TRBJ2-4, with D possibly matching TRBD1 (5 bases). The CDR3 is made up of 15 amino acids. The V gene's germline CDR1 is KGHSH and CDR2 LQKENI. The sequenced part of the CDR3 DNA is TGTGCCAGCTCACCGGCACAGGACCTCTCGGCTGGT. Its translation: CASSPAQDLSAG. The CDR3 in full is CASSPAQDLSAGQYF.

In the case of this clone: The read terminates 3 residues ahead of where the CDR3 ends, so the germline J gene completes it. V gene TRBV18 combines with J gene TRBJ2-2; 7 bases are shared with TRBD1. From germline, CDR1 is KGHSH and CDR2 LQKENI. V lost 4 bases and J lost 4; bases outside the gene matches: 6. The CDR3 is 15 residues long. The CDR3 loop reads CASSRDSPPTGELFF. CDR3 DNA (partial): TGTGCCAGCTCACGGGACAGCCCTCCCACCGGGGAG. Supplemented by reference TRBV18 and TRBJ2-2, the full variable domain reads NAGVMQNPRHLVRRRGQEARLRCSPMKGHSHVYWYRQLPEEGLKFMVYLQKENIIDESGMPKERFSAEFPKEGPSILRIQQVVRGDSAAYFCASSRDSPPTGELFFGEGSRLTVL.

In the case of this clone: Read coverage stops 3 residues before the CDR3 terminus; the germline J gene supplies the remainder. The chain couples TRBV19 to TRBJ1-2; D gene ambiguous. The germline V gene encodes CDR1 LNHDA and CDR2 SQIVND (reference sequence). CDR3 length: 14 residues. The ends were cut back, 7 bases at V and 5 bases at J, with 17 bases in the middle. The DNA read from the CDR3 is TGTGCCAGTACTCCCTCCGAAGGTGTTTATGGC. Its translation is CASTPSEGVYG. The whole CDR3 reads CASTPSEGVYGYTF.

About this clone itself: Sequencing ends 3 residues short of the CDR3 end; the germline J gene provides the rest. J is TRBJ2-5 and V is TRBV19, with D perhaps TRBD1 (5 bases). The CDR3 has 13 residues. The germline V gene has CDR1 LNHDA and CDR2 SQIVND (reference sequence). Deletions cut 5 bases from V and 2 bases from J, with 9 bases between. CDR3 DNA (partial): TGTGCCAGTAGTCAGGGCTTTCAAGAGACC. Amino acids: CASSQGFQET. The full CDR3 protein reads CASSQGFQETQYF.

A note on this clone: The DNA ends 3 residues before the CDR3 does, and the rest of the CDR3 is filled in from the germline J gene. V usage is TRBV20-1 and J usage is TRBJ1-1, with 7 bases aligning to TRBD1. The CDR3 has 13 amino acids. V dropped 3 bases and J dropped 3; count of bases not matched to a gene: 4. From germline, CDR1 is DFQATT and CDR2 SNEGSKA (reference sequence). The CDR3 sequence: CSARSRGYTEAFF. CDR3 DNA (partial): TGCAGTGCTAGGAGCAGGGGGTACACTGAA.

Regarding this clone: With the read ending 3 residues before the CDR3 end, the germline J gene is used to fill in that end. The rearrangement uses TRBV6-2 or TRBV6-3 and TRBJ2-7, with D unresolved. Per the germline V gene, CDR1 is MNHEY and CDR2 is SVGEGT. The germline V and J ends were trimmed by 11 bases and 4 bases, with 12 bases remaining between them. The CDR3 consists of 11 residues. This chain's CDR3 is CAVSPSYEQYF. The part of the CDR3 DNA that was read is TGTGCCGTCTCCCCCTCTTACGAG.

The CDR3 loop reads CSVEEGRNYNEQFF. The part of the CDR3 DNA that was read is TGCAGCGTTGAAGAGGGCAGGAACTACAATGAG. The genes are TRBV29-1 and TRBJ2-1, with D hard to call. The observed sequence ends 3 residues before the CDR3 terminus, with the missing tail filled in from the germline J gene. Germline V gives CDR1 SQVTM, CDR2 ANQGSEA. The CDR3 sequence is 14 residues long. V lost 0 bases and J lost 3, with 9 bases in between.

Regarding this clone: The read ends 3 residues shy of where the CDR3 ends; the end is completed using the germline J gene. The V call is TRBV29-1, the J call TRBJ2-7; TRBD1 aligns across 9 bases. V shed 5 bases, J shed 3 bases, and the junction held 5 bases outside the gene matches. The length of the CDR3 is 13 residues. CDR1 is SQVTM, CDR2 ANQGSEA, per germline. CDR3 sequence reads: CSVPQGAGYEQYF. CDR3 DNA, as far as it was read: TGCAGCGTTCCACAGGGGGCTGGCTACGAG.